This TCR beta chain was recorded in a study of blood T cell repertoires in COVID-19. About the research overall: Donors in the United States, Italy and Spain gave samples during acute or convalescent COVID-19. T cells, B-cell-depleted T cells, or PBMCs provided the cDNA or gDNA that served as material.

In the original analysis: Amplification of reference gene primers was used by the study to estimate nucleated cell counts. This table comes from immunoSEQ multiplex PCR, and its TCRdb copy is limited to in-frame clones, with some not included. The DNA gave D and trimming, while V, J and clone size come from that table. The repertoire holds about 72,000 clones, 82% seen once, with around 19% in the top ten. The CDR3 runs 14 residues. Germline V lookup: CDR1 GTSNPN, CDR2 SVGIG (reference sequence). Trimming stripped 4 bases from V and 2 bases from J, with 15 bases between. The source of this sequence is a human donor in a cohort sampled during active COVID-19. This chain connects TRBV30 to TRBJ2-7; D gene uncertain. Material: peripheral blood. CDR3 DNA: TGTGCCTGGACCCGCGACACCTTCGCCTACGAGCAGTACTTC. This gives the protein CAWTRDTFAYEQYF.